The text below deals with one TCR beta chain. Sequenced by immunoSEQ multiplex PCR; TCRdb stores in-frame clones only, minus some. This sample yields around 140,000 clones, of which roughly 85% are seen a single time; over 2.5% belongs to the top ten. Participants, about 18 to 100 years old, spanned around 25 US areas. Clinical history reported by participants formed the basis on which cohorts were assigned. The source of the sample is a study of blood T cell repertoires in COVID-19. Study-level information: T cells, B-cell-depleted T cells, or PBMCs supplied cDNA or gDNA.

V was clipped by 2 bases and J by 3 bases, with 9 bases between them. The CDR3 length is 13 residues. CDR1 is SGHRS and CDR2 is YFSETQ in the germline V gene. The chain combines TRBV5-1 with TRBJ2-7, with D uncertain. The sequence derives from a woman in her fifties or sixties who had recovered from COVID-19. Input material: PBMCs or T cells enriched from blood (not recorded which). CDR3 sequence reads: CASSFARFYEQYF. CDR3 sequence (DNA): TGCGCCAGCAGCTTCGCCAGGTTCTACGAGCAGTACTTC.